This T cell receptor beta chain originates from a study of post-analysis software for immune sequencing data. Whole-study context: The cohort encompassed relapsing-remitting, secondary progressive and progressive-relapsing multiple sclerosis disease courses. Study-level findings and limits: About 5 TRBV segments, including TRBV5-6, TRBV5-1 and TRBV20-1, were more frequent in patients than controls. Among multiple sclerosis patients, normalized Chao1 diversity was significantly below that of controls. Samples sharing a preparation batch grouped tightly together when assessed by F measure.

This clonotype was seen only a few times. As yet, its antigen is unknown. V was clipped by 3 bases and J by 0 bases, with 15 bases between them. Germline V gene sequence: CDR1 SGHKS, CDR2 YYEKEE (reference sequence). This CDR3 contains 17 residues. TCR beta libraries were prepared from cDNA with unique molecular identifiers. A population of about 1 to 11 million T cells gave rise to about half a million cDNA molecules. TCRdb re-called the PCR reads with MiXCR, one entry per CDR3 protein. Of 170,000 or so distinct CDR3 sequences in the sample, approximately 30% were seen once. This clonotype originated in a girl aged 5-17 years with multiple sclerosis. The sample taken for sequencing was blood. The rearrangement links TRBV5-5 to TRBJ1-4; TRBD1 might be the D (5 bases). The CDR3 spells CASSYERGRATNEKLFF. DNA for the CDR3: TGTGCCAGCAGCTACGAACGGGGACGGGCAACTAATGAAAAACTGTTTTTT. The full variable domain, its missing parts supplied by reference TRBV5-5 and TRBJ1-4, is DAGVTQSPTHLIKTRGQQVTLRCSPISGHKSVSWYQQVLGQGPQFIFQYYEKEERGRGNFPDRFSARQFPNYSSELNVNALLLGDSALYLCASSYERGRATNEKLFFGSGTQLSVL.